Each of the 32 T cell receptor beta chains below was sequenced from the same sample in a study of cytomegalovirus exposure and HLA in healthy donors. Here immunoSEQ multiplex PCR was the method, and the copy in TCRdb shows in-frame clones only, minus some. The sample lists roughly 270,000 clones, 88% occurring once. The sequenced sample consisted of PBMCs. These receptors came from a woman younger than 30 in good health and CMV-seronegative.

The chain links TRBV29-1 to TRBJ1-1, with 8 bases lining up with TRBD1. This CDR3 is 12 amino acids long. From germline, CDR1 is SQVTM and CDR2 ANQGSEA. V shed 8 bases, J shed 4 bases, and the junction held 6 bases outside the gene matches. The CDR3 nucleotides read TGCAGCTTCGCTGGGACAGGCACTGAAGCTTTCTTT. Its protein product is CSFAGTGTEAFF.

This chain connects TRBV5-8 to TRBJ2-3; the D gene is possibly TRBD1 (6 bases). This CDR3 contains 16 residues. Looked up from germline, CDR1 is SGHTS and CDR2 is YDEGEE. V lost 4 bases and J 2 bases, leaving 17 bases between the germline ends. The CDR3: CASSPWTGTFTDTQYF. DNA for the CDR3: TGTGCCAGCAGCCCATGGACGGGGACATTCACAGATACGCAGTATTTT.

The chain is built from TRBV2 and TRBJ2-3; D is undetermined. The V gene's germline CDR1 is SNHLY and CDR2 FYNNEI. The length of the CDR3 is 15 residues. With 7 bases removed from V and 2 bases from J, the gap between germline ends came to 16 bases. The CDR3 DNA follows: TGTGCCAGCACTAGTATGGGTTCCCCCACAGATACGCAGTATTTT. This gives the protein CASTSMGSPTDTQYF.

This chain joins TRBV28 and TRBJ2-1; D is possibly TRBD2 (6 bases). This CDR3 has 14 residues. V was pared by 5 bases and J by 3 bases, with 11 bases between. Germline lookup yields CDR1 MDHEN and CDR2 SYDVKM. The CDR3 DNA reads TGTGCCAGCAGTCCCCTGGGGGGCTACAATGAGCAGTTCTTC. Amino acids: CASSPLGGYNEQFF.

This chain joins TRBV6-5 and TRBJ2-7, with no clear D. The V end was cut by 10 bases, the J end by 0 bases, with 13 bases between. Looked up from germline, CDR1 is MNHEY and CDR2 is SVGAGI. CDR3 length: 13 residues. The CDR3: CATDTANSYEQYF. DNA of the CDR3: TGTGCCACCGATACAGCAAACTCCTACGAGCAGTACTTC.

The rearrangement joins TRBV27 to TRBJ1-4, with D possibly matching TRBD1 (5 bases). CDR1 is MNHEY, CDR2 SMNVEV, per germline (reference sequence). The CDR3 sequence is 16 residues long. The V gene lost 4 bases and the J gene lost 7 bases, with 19 bases spanning the gap. The CDR3 DNA reads as TGTGCCAGCAGTTGGGGGGTGAGGGGCCAGGGTGAAAAACTGTTTTTT. Its translation is CASSWGVRGQGEKLFF.

The chain recombines TRBV9 with TRBJ2-7; tentatively, D is TRBD2 (6 bases). Trimming pared 5 bases from V and 3 bases from J, leaving 18 bases between. Per germline, CDR1 SGDLS and CDR2 YYNGEE. The CDR3 consists of 15 residues. The CDR3: CASSGGTSSGYEQYF. Here the CDR3 DNA reads TGTGCCAGCAGTGGCGGGACTTCTTCAGGCTACGAGCAGTACTTC.

The chain recombines TRBV19 with TRBJ1-5, with D tentatively TRBD1 (5 bases). The V gene lost 3 bases and the J gene lost 3 bases, with 12 bases spanning the gap. Germline lookup yields CDR1 LNHDA and CDR2 SQIVND (reference sequence). This CDR3 contains 15 residues. CDR3 sequence reads: CASSMGRDPNQPQHF. The CDR3, as DNA: TGTGCCAGTAGTATGGGGAGGGACCCCAATCAGCCCCAGCATTTT.

The gene calls are TRBV5-1 and TRBJ2-7, with a weak D call TRBD2 (6 bases). Germline-derived CDR1 and CDR2 are SGHRS and YFSETQ. This CDR3 comprises 16 residues. The V end lost 0 bases, the J end lost 2 bases, and 15 bases lay between the germline ends. The CDR3 DNA reads as TGCGCCAGCAGCTTGGTGCCTAGCGAACTTACCTACGAGCAGTACTTC. Translated: CASSLVPSELTYEQYF.

DNA of the CDR3: TGTGCCAGCAGTTTGGGCTATTCCTCCTCTGGGGCCAACGTCCTGACTTTC. It is translated as CASSLGYSSSGANVLTF. This chain connects TRBV28 to TRBJ2-6; D remains unclear. The V end was cut by 3 bases, the J end by 0 bases, with 12 bases between. Germline V CDR1 and CDR2: MDHEN, SYDVKM. The CDR3 runs to 17 residues.

The V gene is TRBV4-3, the J gene TRBJ2-3; TRBD2 aligns across 8 bases. The trim removed 0 bases at V and 0 bases at J, leaving 17 bases unmatched. Germline CDR1 is LGHNA and CDR2 is YSLEER. CDR3 length: 21 residues. The CDR3 is CASSQDAASGQTLTSTDTQYF. DNA for the CDR3: TGCGCCAGCAGCCAAGATGCGGCTAGCGGGCAGACTCTGACTAGCACAGATACGCAGTATTTT.

The chain couples TRBV4-1 to TRBJ1-5, with D possibly matching TRBD1 (5 bases). Germline V gene data show CDR1 as MGHRA and CDR2 as YSYEKL. The CDR3 has 14 residues. The V end was cut by 2 bases, the J end by 8 bases, with 13 bases between. The CDR3 bases are TGCGCCAGCAGCCAAACCGGGGGGGTCGAGCCCCAGCATTTT. This gives the protein CASSQTGGVEPQHF.

The chain has TRBV4-1 and TRBJ1-1; D is unresolved. V was cut by 1 base and J by 5 bases, with 8 bases left in between. The germline gives CDR1 MGHRA, CDR2 YSYEKL. The CDR3 is 13 amino acids. The CDR3: CASSQGIRTEAFF. For the CDR3, the DNA is TGCGCCAGCAGCCAAGGCATACGGACTGAAGCTTTCTTT.

This sequence joins TRBV19 and TRBJ2-1; D gene unclear. Germline CDR1 reads LNHDA; CDR2 reads SQIVND (reference sequence). With 3 bases removed from V and 6 bases from J, the gap between germline ends came to 12 bases. The CDR3 has 14 amino acids. CDR3 bases: TGTGCCAGTAGTATTAACAGACGCCCCAATGAGCAGTTCTTC. It encodes CASSINRRPNEQFF.

The chain links TRBV4-1 to TRBJ2-2, with TRBD2 as a possible D gene (5 bases). The V end lost 1 base, the J end lost 0 bases, and 21 bases lay between the germline ends. Looked up from germline, CDR1 is MGHRA and CDR2 is YSYEKL. This CDR3 is 20 amino acids long. The CDR3 DNA sequence: TGCGCCAGCAGCCAAGTTCTTCTAGCTGCCAAGCTAACGAACACCGGGGAGCTGTTTTTT. The encoded protein is CASSQVLLAAKLTNTGELFF.

This clone was counted between two and nine times. The gene calls are TRBV4-2 and TRBJ1-1; 10 bases are shared with TRBD1. The CDR3 length is 13 residues. V shed 0 bases and J 12 bases; nucleotides not matched to a gene: 4. Germline V gene data show CDR1 as LGHNA and CDR2 as YNFKEQ. The CDR3 DNA is TGTGCCAGCAGCCAAGACGGACAGGGGGGAACTTTCTTT. It yields the protein CASSQDGQGGTFF.

The rearrangement links TRBV10-1 to TRBJ2-1; possible D gene TRBD2, 5 bases. The V gene lost 4 bases and the J gene lost 9 bases, with 13 bases spanning the gap. This CDR3 has 13 residues. Germline CDR1 WNHNN, CDR2 SYGVQD (reference sequence). In DNA form, the CDR3 reads TGCGCCAGCAGTGGGCTAGCCTCCACTGAGCAGTTCTTC. Protein: CASSGLASTEQFF.

The rearrangement uses TRBV5-4 and TRBJ2-7; no firm D call. CDR1 and CDR2 from the germline V gene are SGHNT and YYREEE (reference sequence). CDR3 length: 13 residues. V lost 4 bases to trimming and J lost 1 base, with 9 bases between them. CDR3 bases: TGTGCCAGCAGCGCGACACCTTCCTACGAGCAGTACTTC. Protein product: CASSATPSYEQYF.

This clone came up once. The chain links TRBV5-8 to TRBJ2-7; tentative D call: TRBD1 (7 bases). This CDR3 is 16 amino acids long. Trimming took 6 bases from V and 4 from J, leaving 23 bases between them. The germline V gene has CDR1 SGHTS and CDR2 YDEGEE. Written as DNA, the CDR3 is TGTGCCAGCACCGTACGACAGGGACTGAGAGTTTACGAGCAGTACTTC. Protein sequence: CASTVRQGLRVYEQYF.

The chain joins TRBV4-3 to TRBJ2-2; TRBD2 aligns across 13 bases. Trimming cost V 2 bases and J 5 bases; bases outside gene matches: 5. The CDR3 consists of 17 residues. CDR1 and CDR2 (germline): LGHNA, YSLEER. The CDR3 nucleotides are TGCGCCAGCAGCCAAACCTCGGGACTAGCGGGGACCGGGGAGCTGTTTTTT. Translating gives CASSQTSGLAGTGELFF.

The V and J genes are TRBV2 and TRBJ2-7; TRBD1 might be the D (6 bases). Germline CDR1 and CDR2: SNHLY and FYNNEI. CDR3 length equals 15 residues. V was clipped by 4 bases and J by 5 bases, with 18 bases between them. In DNA, the CDR3 is TGTGCCAGCAGTGGGCCAGGGGTTTCGCAGGACGAGCAGTACTTC. It yields the protein CASSGPGVSQDEQYF. Full variable domain (rest looked up from reference TRBV2 and TRBJ2-7): EPEVTQTPSHQVTQMGQEVILRCVPISNHLYFYWYRQILGQKVEFLVSFYNNEISEKSEIFDDQFSVERPDGSNFTLKIRSTKLEDSAMYFCASSGPGVSQDEQYFGPGTRLTVT.

This sequence joins TRBV7-3 and TRBJ2-3; TRBD2 might be the D (6 bases). Trimming shortened V by 4 bases and J by 4 bases, and 15 bases separated the two germline ends. Germline-derived CDR1 and CDR2 are SGHTA and FQGTGA. The length of the CDR3 is 15 residues. For the CDR3, the DNA is TGTGCCAGCAGCTCCCAGGGCGGGATTGCAGATACGCAGTATTTT. Its translation: CASSSQGGIADTQYF.

The chain joins TRBV11-2 to TRBJ2-7; no clear D. V was trimmed by 0 bases and J by 4 bases, leaving 10 bases between them. The CDR3 runs to 14 residues. CDR1 SGHAT and CDR2 FQNNGV come from the germline V gene. Here the CDR3 reads CASSLERQAYEQYF. CDR3 DNA sequence: TGTGCCAGCAGCTTAGAACGGCAAGCGTACGAGCAGTACTTC.

The V call is TRBV5-4, the J call TRBJ2-2; D is undetermined. Germline V CDR1 and CDR2: SGHNT, YYREEE (reference sequence). The V end lost 4 bases, the J end lost 1 base, and 8 bases lay between the germline ends. The CDR3 has 14 residues. The CDR3 nucleotides read TGTGCCAGCAGCCCGACGGGGAACACCGGGGAGCTGTTTTTT. Its translation is CASSPTGNTGELFF.

The table lists this clone with a count of one. The rearrangement joins TRBV7-9 to TRBJ2-1, with a tentative D call TRBD2 (5 bases). The V gene lost 10 bases and the J gene lost 10 bases, with 14 bases spanning the gap. The CDR3 length is 11 residues. Germline CDR1 reads SEHNR; CDR2 reads FQNEAQ (reference sequence). The CDR3: CATQTKREQFF. In nucleotides, the CDR3 is TGTGCCACCCAGACGAAGCGGGAGCAGTTCTTC.

The chain employs TRBV10-3 and TRBJ2-7; D may be TRBD1 (5 bases). In germline, CDR1 is ENHRY, CDR2 SYGVKD. V lost 6 bases and J lost 4, with 16 bases in between. The CDR3 runs to 14 residues. CDR3 nucleotide sequence: TGTGCCATCAGGGATCCAGGGAACCCGTACGAGCAGTACTTC. Translated, it gives CAIRDPGNPYEQYF.

The chain has TRBV7-8 and TRBJ1-1; a weak D match, TRBD1 (6 bases). The CDR3 totals 15 residues. Between the trimmed V and J ends, which lost 5 bases and 2 bases, there was a span of 15 bases. Looked up from germline, CDR1 is SGHVS and CDR2 is FQNEAQ. The CDR3 loop reads CASSPRDRPNTEAFF. The CDR3 DNA sequence: TGTGCCAGCAGCCCCCGCGACAGGCCAAACACTGAAGCTTTCTTT.

The V and J genes are TRBV19 and TRBJ2-3, with a possible D match to TRBD1 (5 bases). Trimming took off 3 bases at V and 3 bases at J, with 7 bases between the two ends. The CDR3 consists of 13 residues. From germline, CDR1 is LNHDA and CDR2 SQIVND (reference sequence). For the CDR3, the DNA is TGTGCCAGTAGTATCCAGGGAACAGATACGCAGTATTTT. Residues: CASSIQGTDTQYF. The full variable domain, in which reference TRBV19 and TRBJ2-3 provide the parts outside the CDR3, is DGGITQSPKYLFRKEGQNVTLSCEQNLNHDAMYWYRQDPGQGLRLIYYSQIVNDFQKGDIAEGYSVSREKKESFPLTVTSAQKNPTAFYLCASSIQGTDTQYFGPGTRLTVL.

The chain recombines TRBV5-1 with TRBJ2-7; the match to TRBD2 covers 12 bases. The CDR3 has 17 amino acids. V shed 4 bases and J 5 bases; nucleotides not matched to a gene: 13. In germline, CDR1 is SGHRS, CDR2 YFSETQ. The CDR3 protein is CASSRGTSGPTPHEQYF. The CDR3 DNA follows: TGCGCCAGCAGCCGCGGGACTAGCGGGCCTACCCCCCACGAGCAGTACTTC.

This clone is a singleton in its sample. This chain connects TRBV9 to TRBJ2-3, with TRBD2 matching over 8 bases. Trimming took 1 base from V and 5 from J; bases not matched to a gene: 9. The CDR3 totals 16 residues. Germline-derived CDR1 and CDR2 are SGDLS and YYNGEE. In nucleotides, the CDR3 is TGTGCCAGCAGCGTATTAGCGGGATGGGCCCAAGATACGCAGTATTTT. It codes for CASSVLAGWAQDTQYF.

This chain joins TRBV7-2 and TRBJ2-2; possible D gene TRBD1, 6 bases. V was pared by 5 bases and J by 2 bases, with 18 bases between. The germline V gene encodes CDR1 SGHTA and CDR2 FQGNSA. The CDR3 loop spans 17 amino acids. This chain's CDR3 is CASSPLGTPLNTGELFF. The CDR3, as DNA: TGTGCCAGCAGCCCCTTAGGGACACCCCTTAACACCGGGGAGCTGTTTTTT.

The chain couples TRBV28 to TRBJ2-1; D possibly corresponds to TRBD2 (6 bases). The CDR3 is 14 amino acids. From germline, CDR1 is MDHEN and CDR2 SYDVKM. V dropped 2 bases and J dropped 6 bases, with 11 bases sitting between them. The CDR3 protein is CASSLAGIGNEQFF. As DNA, the CDR3 is TGTGCCAGCAGTTTAGCGGGAATAGGCAATGAGCAGTTCTTC.